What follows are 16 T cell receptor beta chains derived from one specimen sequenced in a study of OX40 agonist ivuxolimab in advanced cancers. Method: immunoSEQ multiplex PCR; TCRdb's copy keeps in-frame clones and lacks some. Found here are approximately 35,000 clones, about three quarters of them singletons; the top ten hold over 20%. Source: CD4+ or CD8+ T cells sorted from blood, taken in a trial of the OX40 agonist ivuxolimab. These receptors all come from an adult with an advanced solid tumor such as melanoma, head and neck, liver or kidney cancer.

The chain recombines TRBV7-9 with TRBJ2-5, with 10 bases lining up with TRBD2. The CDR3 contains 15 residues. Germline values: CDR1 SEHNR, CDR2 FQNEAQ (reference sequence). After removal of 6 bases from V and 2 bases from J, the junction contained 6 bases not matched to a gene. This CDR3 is CASRNLAGAQETQYF. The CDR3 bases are TGTGCCAGCAGAAATCTAGCGGGGGCACAAGAGACCCAGTACTTC.

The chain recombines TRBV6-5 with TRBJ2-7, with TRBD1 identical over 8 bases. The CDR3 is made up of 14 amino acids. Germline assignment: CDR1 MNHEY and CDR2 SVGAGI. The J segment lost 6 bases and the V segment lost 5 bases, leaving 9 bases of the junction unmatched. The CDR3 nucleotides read TGTGCCAGCAGTCCCGGACAGGGCATCAGCGAGCAGTACTTC. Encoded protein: CASSPGQGISEQYF.

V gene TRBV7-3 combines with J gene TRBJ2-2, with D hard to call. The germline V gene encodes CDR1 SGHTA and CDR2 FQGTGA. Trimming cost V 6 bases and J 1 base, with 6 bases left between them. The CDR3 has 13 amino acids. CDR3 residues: CASRSRNTGELFF. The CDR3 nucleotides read TGTGCCAGCAGGTCCAGGAACACCGGGGAGCTGTTTTTT.

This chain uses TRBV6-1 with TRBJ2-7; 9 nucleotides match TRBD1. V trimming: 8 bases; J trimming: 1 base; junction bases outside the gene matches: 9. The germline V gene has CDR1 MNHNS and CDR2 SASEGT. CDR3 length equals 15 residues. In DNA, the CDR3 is TGTGCCAGCTCTTCCCGGGACAGGGTATCCTACGAGCAGTACTTC. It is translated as CASSSRDRVSYEQYF.

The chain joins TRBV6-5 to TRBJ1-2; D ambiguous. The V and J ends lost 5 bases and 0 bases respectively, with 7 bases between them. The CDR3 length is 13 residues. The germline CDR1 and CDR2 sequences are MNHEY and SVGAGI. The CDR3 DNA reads TGTGCCAGCAGTCCGACACCTAACTATGGCTACACCTTC. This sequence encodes CASSPTPNYGYTF.

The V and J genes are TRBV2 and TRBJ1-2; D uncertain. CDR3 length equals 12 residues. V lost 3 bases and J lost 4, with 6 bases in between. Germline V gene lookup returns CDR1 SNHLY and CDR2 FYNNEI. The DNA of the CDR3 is TGTGCCAGCAGTGACGGGTTCTATGGCTACACCTTC. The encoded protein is CASSDGFYGYTF.

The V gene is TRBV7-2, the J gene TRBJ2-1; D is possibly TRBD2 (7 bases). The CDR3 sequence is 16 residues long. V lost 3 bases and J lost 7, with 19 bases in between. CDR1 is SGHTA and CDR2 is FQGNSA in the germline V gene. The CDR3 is CASSFLAGGGTNEQFF. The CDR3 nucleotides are TGTGCCAGCAGCTTCTTAGCTGGGGGGGGGACAAATGAGCAGTTCTTC.

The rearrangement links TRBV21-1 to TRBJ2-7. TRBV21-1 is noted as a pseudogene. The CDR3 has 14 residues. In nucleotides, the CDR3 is TGTGCCAGCAGCAAATGGACCAGAAACTACGAGCAGTACGTC. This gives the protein CASSKWTRNYEQYV.

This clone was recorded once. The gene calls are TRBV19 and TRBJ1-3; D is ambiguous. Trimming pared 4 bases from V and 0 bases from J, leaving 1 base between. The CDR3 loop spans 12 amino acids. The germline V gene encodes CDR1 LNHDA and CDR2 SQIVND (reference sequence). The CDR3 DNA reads TGTGCCAGTAGTAACTCTGGAAACACCATATATTTT. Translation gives CASSNSGNTIYF.

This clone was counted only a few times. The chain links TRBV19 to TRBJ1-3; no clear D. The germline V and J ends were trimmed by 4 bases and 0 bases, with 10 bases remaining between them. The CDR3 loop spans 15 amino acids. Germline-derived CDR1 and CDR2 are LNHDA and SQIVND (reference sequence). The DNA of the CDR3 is TGTGCCAGTAGTAGGAAACAGTACTCTGGAAACACCATATATTTT. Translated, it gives CASSRKQYSGNTIYF.

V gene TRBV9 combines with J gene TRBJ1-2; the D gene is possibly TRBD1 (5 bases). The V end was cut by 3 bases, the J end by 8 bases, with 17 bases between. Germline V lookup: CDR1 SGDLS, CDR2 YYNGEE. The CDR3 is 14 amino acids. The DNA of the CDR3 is TGTGCCAGCAGCGGCCCGTGGGGGGTCGGGGGCTACACCTTC. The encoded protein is CASSGPWGVGGYTF.

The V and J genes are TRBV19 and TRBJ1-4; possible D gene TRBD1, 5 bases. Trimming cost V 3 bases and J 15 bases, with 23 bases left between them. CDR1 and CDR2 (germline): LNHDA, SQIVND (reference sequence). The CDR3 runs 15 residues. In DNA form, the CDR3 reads TGTGCCAGTAGTATTACAACGGGACCGACTAATAAGGTGTTTTTT. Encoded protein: CASSITTGPTNKVFF.

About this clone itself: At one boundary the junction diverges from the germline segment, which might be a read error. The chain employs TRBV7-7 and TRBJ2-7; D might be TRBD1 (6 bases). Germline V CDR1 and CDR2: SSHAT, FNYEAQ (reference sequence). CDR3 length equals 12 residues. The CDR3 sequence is CASSDWAGTTIF. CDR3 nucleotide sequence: TGTGCCAGCAGCGACTGGGCTGGGACAACAATCTTC.

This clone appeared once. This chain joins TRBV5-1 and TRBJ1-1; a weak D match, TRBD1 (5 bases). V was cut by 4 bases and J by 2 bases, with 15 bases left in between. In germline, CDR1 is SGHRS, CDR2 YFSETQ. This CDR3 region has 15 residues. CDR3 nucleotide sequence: TGCGCCAGCAGCCGGCGAGGGGCGGATAACACTGAAGCTTTCTTT. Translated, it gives CASSRRGADNTEAFF.

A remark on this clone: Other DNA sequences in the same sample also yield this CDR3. As DNA, the CDR3 is TGTGCCAGTGGAAGACAGGACCTCTCTGGAAACACCATATATTTT. This translates into CASGRQDLSGNTIYF. This rearrangement joins TRBV9 to TRBJ1-3; D is possibly TRBD1 (6 bases). Germline values: CDR1 SGDLS, CDR2 YYNGEE. Trimming took 8 bases from V and 0 from J, leaving 15 bases between them. This CDR3 contains 15 residues.

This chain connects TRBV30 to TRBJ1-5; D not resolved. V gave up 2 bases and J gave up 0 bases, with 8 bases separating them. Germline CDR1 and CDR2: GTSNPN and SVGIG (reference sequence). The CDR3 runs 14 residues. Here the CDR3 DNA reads TGTGCCTGGAGTTGGAGAAATAGCAATCAGCCCCAGCATTTT. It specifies CAWSWRNSNQPQHF.